Below, 27 T cell receptor beta chains from the same sample are listed, as sequenced in a study of T cells in Graves' hyperthyroidism and ophthalmopathy. TCR beta CDR3 region amplification was performed from RNA transcripts. The HTBI primer set drove a first-round RT-PCR of the TCR CDR3. TCRdb re-derived calls from the multiplex PCR reads in MiXCR, one entry per CDR3 protein. The sample has some 690,000 distinct CDR3 sequences, roughly a sixth seen once; the top ten hold around 15%. The sample taken for sequencing was blood. Source of these receptors: a man aged 50 or older with Graves' hyperthyroidism.

This clonotype has a count of ten or more. The gene calls are TRBV2 and TRBJ1-6; D not certain. The CDR3 loop spans 14 amino acids. Germline V lookup: CDR1 SNHLY, CDR2 FYNNEI. The V end lost 7 bases, the J end lost 7 bases, and 14 bases lay between the germline ends. The CDR3 loop reads CASMWKTANSPLHF. Here the CDR3 DNA reads TGTGCCAGCATGTGGAAAACAGCAAATTCACCCCTCCACTTT. The full variable domain, rest sourced from reference TRBV2 and TRBJ1-6, is EPEVTQTPSHQVTQMGQEVILRCVPISNHLYFYWYRQILGQKVEFLVSFYNNEISEKSEIFDDQFSVERPDGSNFTLKIRSTKLEDSAMYFCASMWKTANSPLHFGNGTRLTVT.

This sequence joins TRBV20-1 and TRBJ2-3, with 8 nucleotides matching TRBD2. The V and J ends lost 6 bases and 2 bases, in that order; junction bases with no gene match: 7. Germline V CDR1 and CDR2: DFQATT, SNEGSKA (reference sequence). The CDR3 has 14 residues. The CDR3 spells CSAPGSGNTDTQYF. The CDR3 DNA sequence: TGCAGTGCCCCGGGTAGCGGGAACACAGATACGCAGTATTTT.

This rearrangement joins TRBV30 to TRBJ2-7; 10 bases are shared with TRBD1. The germline gives CDR1 GTSNPN, CDR2 SVGIG (reference sequence). Germline trimming cut 0 bases from V and 3 bases from J; bases unmatched to any gene: 11. CDR3 length: 17 amino acids. The CDR3 region is CAWSVLRAGQGDYEQYF. The CDR3 region has the DNA TGTGCCTGGAGTGTACTAAGGGCCGGACAGGGGGACTACGAGCAGTACTTC.

CDR3 region: CASSSGAGTSGLGEQYF. The CDR3 DNA follows: TGTGCCAGCAGCTCAGGGGCTGGGACTAGCGGGCTTGGCGAGCAGTACTTC. The chain employs TRBV11-2 and TRBJ2-7; TRBD2 matches 12 bases. This CDR3 has 17 residues. CDR1 is SGHAT and CDR2 is FQNNGV in the germline V gene. Germline trimming cut 4 bases from V and 6 bases from J; bases unmatched to any gene: 13.

The table lists this clonotype with a few counts. This rearrangement joins TRBV12-3 or TRBV12-4 to TRBJ1-5; no definite D call. This CDR3 region has 11 residues. The V gene lost 8 bases and the J gene lost 3 bases, with 5 bases spanning the gap. DNA for the CDR3: TGTGCCAGCGGAATCAATCAGCCCCAGCATTTT. Its protein is CASGINQPQHF.

The V call is TRBV3-1, the J call TRBJ1-2; 8 bases match TRBD1. Germline CDR1 reads LGHDT; CDR2 reads YNNKEL (reference sequence). This CDR3 is 14 amino acids long. J gave up 8 bases and V 2 bases, and 7 bases lay outside the gene matches. CDR3 region: CASSQPTGAGGYTF. DNA of the CDR3: TGTGCCAGCAGCCAACCGACAGGGGCGGGGGGCTACACCTTC.

The rearrangement joins TRBV20-1 to TRBJ1-1; 7 nucleotides match TRBD1. Germline CDR1 reads DFQATT; CDR2 reads SNEGSKA (reference sequence). This CDR3 has 12 amino acids. V dropped 4 bases and J dropped 8; count of bases not matched to a gene: 7. The CDR3 bases are TGCAGTGCTAAGACAGGGAGCATCGAAGCTTTCTTT. Translated, it gives CSAKTGSIEAFF.

The chain carries TRBV4-1 and TRBJ2-1; 8 bases align to TRBD1. The CDR3 consists of 16 residues. Losses at the gene ends were 1 base for V and 3 bases for J; bases not matched to a gene: 5. Germline lookup yields CDR1 MGHRA and CDR2 YSYEKL. DNA for the CDR3: TGCGCCAGCAGCCAAGGACAGGGGATTCACTACAATGAGCAGTTCTTC. Translated: CASSQGQGIHYNEQFF.

This clonotype was seen at least ten times. The chain joins TRBV20-1 to TRBJ2-7; 10 bases agree with TRBD2. The CDR3 covers 14 residues. The V segment lost 8 bases and the J segment 2 bases; nucleotides outside the gene matches: 9. Germline loops: CDR1 DFQATT, CDR2 SNEGSKA (reference sequence). CDR3 nucleotide sequence: TGCAGTCCCTATCCTAGCGGGAGAACCTACGAGCAGTACTTC. Its translation: CSPYPSGRTYEQYF.

This chain joins TRBV30 and TRBJ1-4; a possible D gene is TRBD1 (6 bases). Trimming stripped 1 base from V and 8 bases from J, with 17 bases between. The CDR3 spans 15 residues. The germline gives CDR1 GTSNPN, CDR2 SVGIG (reference sequence). Written as DNA, the CDR3 is TGTGCCTGGAGTGCCCAGACAGGTGGAAGCGAAAAACTGTTTTTT. It encodes CAWSAQTGGSEKLFF.

This clonotype was observed at least ten times. The rearrangement links TRBV20-1 to TRBJ2-7; 7 bases are a match to TRBD2. With 4 bases clipped from V and 2 bases from J, the junction kept 11 bases outside the gene matches. This CDR3 is 15 amino acids long. Germline V gene data show CDR1 as DFQATT and CDR2 as SNEGSKA (reference sequence). CDR3 in amino acids: CSATHPGRAPYEQYF. CDR3 in DNA: TGCAGTGCTACACACCCAGGGAGGGCCCCCTACGAGCAGTACTTC.

V gene TRBV28 combines with J gene TRBJ2-5, with 12 bases matching TRBD2. CDR3 length: 16 amino acids. Germline assignment: CDR1 MDHEN and CDR2 SYDVKM. Trimming at V came to 3 bases and at J to 5 bases, leaving 7 bases not matched to a gene. The CDR3 bases are TGTGCCAGCAGTTTTGCTAGCGGGAGGGCGGGGGAGACCCAGTACTTC. This encodes CASSFASGRAGETQYF.

The CDR3 DNA sequence: TGTGCCAGCAGTTTTCCACAGGGTTTCAATCAGCCCCAGCATTTT. Protein: CASSFPQGFNQPQHF. The genes are TRBV6-1 and TRBJ1-5; tentatively, D is TRBD1 (6 bases). Trimming shortened V by 5 bases and J by 3 bases, and 14 bases separated the two germline ends. The CDR3 loop spans 15 amino acids. Per germline, CDR1 MNHNS and CDR2 SASEGT.

On this clonotype: The CDR3 does not end in the conserved phenylalanine or tryptophan, so this is likely a read error. The chain has TRBV5-1 and TRBJ2-3; D unclear. V lost 0 bases and J lost 0, with 5 bases in between. Germline V lookup: CDR1 SGHRS, CDR2 YFSETQ. The length of the CDR3 is 14 residues. The CDR3: CASSLGPSTDTQYS. The CDR3 DNA is TGCGCCAGCAGCTTGGGACCCAGCACAGATACGCAGTATTCT.

The rearrangement joins TRBV15 to TRBJ2-7, with D perhaps given as TRBD1 or TRBD2 (5 bases each). From germline, CDR1 is LNHNV and CDR2 YYDKDF (reference sequence). V was shortened by 1 base and J by 3 bases, with 10 bases between the two germline ends. This CDR3 has 14 residues. DNA of the CDR3: TGTGCCACCAGCAGAGCAGGGAGTAGCTACGAGCAGTACTTC. Translating it yields CATSRAGSSYEQYF.

V usage is TRBV6-1 and J usage is TRBJ2-2; no reliable D call. Between the trimmed V and J ends, which lost 8 bases and 5 bases, there was a span of 18 bases. This CDR3 contains 15 residues. Germline-derived CDR1 and CDR2 are MNHNS and SASEGT. CDR3 protein: CASRPMGIRTGELFF. For the CDR3, the DNA is TGTGCCAGCCGTCCTATGGGGATACGGACCGGGGAGCTGTTTTTT.

The CDR3 reads CASSLAASGSIGELFF. For the CDR3, the DNA is TGCGCCAGCAGCTTGGCGGCTAGCGGGAGTATCGGGGAGCTGTTTTTT. V is TRBV5-1 and J is TRBJ2-2; 10 bases are shared with TRBD2. There are 16 residues in the CDR3. Looked up from germline, CDR1 is SGHRS and CDR2 is YFSETQ. With 0 bases clipped from V and 7 bases from J, the junction kept 6 bases outside the gene matches.

V usage is TRBV11-2 and J usage is TRBJ2-3; D not certain. The CDR3 contains 15 residues. CDR1 SGHAT and CDR2 FQNNGV come from the germline V gene. V lost 4 bases and J lost 6, with 17 bases in between. CDR3 bases: TGTGCCAGCAGCTCCCCCACTGTAGGATGGGATACGCAGTATTTT. Its translation is CASSSPTVGWDTQYF.

This clonotype showed up just a few times. A much larger clone lies a single base off, so this may be a read error. The rearrangement uses TRBV27 and TRBJ1-1; D might be TRBD1 (6 bases). CDR1 is MNHEY and CDR2 is SMNVEV in the germline V gene (reference sequence). The CDR3 totals 15 residues. CDR3 nucleotide sequence: TGTGTCAGCAGTTTATTGGCAGGGGTGAGGGCTGAAGCTTTCTTT. It encodes CVSSLLAGVRAEAFF.

A note on this clonotype: It may be a read error: a sequence one base away is much more abundant. This chain joins TRBV28 and TRBJ1-2; D not resolved. Trimming left V 5 bases short and J 8 bases short, with 21 bases between. The length of the CDR3 is 15 residues. Germline values: CDR1 MDHEN, CDR2 SYDVKM. The CDR3 protein is CASSPACQRVRGYTF. CDR3 sequence (DNA): TGTGCCAGCAGTCCGGCGTGTCAGAGAGTTAGAGGCTACACCTTC.

The table lists this clonotype with many counts. The chain links TRBV6-6 to TRBJ1-1; D unclear. V was clipped by 2 bases and J by 0 bases, with 10 bases between them. Germline CDR1 reads MNHNY; CDR2 reads SVGAGI (reference sequence). This CDR3 has 15 amino acids. The CDR3 spells CASSYEATMNTEAFF. CDR3 sequence (DNA): TGTGCCAGCAGTTACGAAGCGACCATGAACACTGAAGCTTTCTTT.

This chain connects TRBV12-3 or TRBV12-4 to TRBJ2-1; no clear D gene. The V and J ends lost 5 bases and 10 bases respectively, with 18 bases between them. The CDR3 covers 14 residues. The CDR3 here is CASSPPAGGREQFF. The CDR3 DNA reads TGTGCCAGCAGTCCCCCAGCAGGCGGAAGGGAGCAGTTCTTC.

This clonotype was detected many times. The V and J genes are TRBV12-3 or TRBV12-4 and TRBJ2-1; D tentatively fits TRBD1 or TRBD2 (6 bases each). The CDR3 loop spans 12 amino acids. V lost 6 bases and J lost 9, with 12 bases in between. The CDR3 nucleotides are TGTGCCAGCAGCCGACTAGGGGGTGAGCAGTTCTTC. It translates to CASSRLGGEQFF.

This clonotype occurred a few times. V gene TRBV20-1 combines with J gene TRBJ1-5, with TRBD1 matching over 9 bases. There are 16 residues in the CDR3. Germline CDR1 DFQATT, CDR2 SNEGSKA (reference sequence). V lost 6 bases, J lost 7 bases, and 16 bases stayed unmatched. CDR3 in amino acids: CSAIPGTGIEGQPQHF. The CDR3 region has the DNA TGCAGTGCGATTCCCGGGACAGGGATAGAAGGACAGCCCCAGCATTTT.

This clonotype was counted a few times. This chain connects TRBV6-1 to TRBJ2-1, with 13 bases that match TRBD2. The CDR3 runs to 15 residues. Germline CDR1 is MNHNS and CDR2 is SASEGT. V shed 4 bases and J 6 bases; nucleotides not matched to a gene: 3. This chain's CDR3 is CASSGGLAGSNEQFF. In DNA, the CDR3 is TGTGCCAGCAGTGGGGGACTAGCGGGGTCCAATGAGCAGTTCTTC.

This clonotype showed up many times. The chain uses TRBV24-1 and TRBJ2-5; D remains unclear. V lost 9 bases to trimming and J lost 5 bases, with 9 bases between them. The germline gives CDR1 KGHDR, CDR2 SFDVKD. The length of the CDR3 is 11 residues. The CDR3 reads CATEEYETQYF. The CDR3 bases are TGTGCCACCGAAGAGTACGAGACCCAGTACTTC.

This clonotype occurred many times. The genes are TRBV28 and TRBJ2-7, with D maybe TRBD1 (5 bases). The length of the CDR3 is 15 residues. The germline CDR1 and CDR2 sequences are MDHEN and SYDVKM. Trimming stripped 3 bases from V and 1 base from J, with 13 bases between. The CDR3 sequence: CASSLLETASYEQYF. CDR3 bases: TGTGCCAGCAGTTTGTTGGAGACAGCGTCCTACGAGCAGTACTTC.